The rows below give T cell receptor beta chains drawn from one sample of a study of cytomegalovirus exposure and HLA in healthy donors. Produced via immunoSEQ multiplex PCR; TCRdb's table is partial and in-frame only. The sample records about 180,000 clones, approximately 87% being singletons. The sample taken for sequencing was PBMCs. These receptors were collected from a woman in her 30s in good health and CMV-seronegative. Each CDR3 is given with its conserved first and last residue. A D gene is named only where the DNA matches it firmly. The size of a clone is reported for some rows only, either as once, few or many, or as a class for expanded clones.

.	TRBJ1-2	TRBV15	.	TGTGCCACCAGCAGAGATGGCAGGGTCCGCTATGGCTACACCTTC	CATSRDGRVRYGYTF
few	TRBJ1-4	TRBV5-3	TRBD1	TGTGCCAGAAGCTACCGGGACAGGGGGTTATCAACTAATGAAAAACTGTTTTTT	CARSYRDRGLSTNEKLFF
.	TRBJ2-1	TRBV6-5	TRBD2	TGTGCCAGCAGTTATGTAACTAGCGGAGGATACAATGAGCAGTTCTTC	CASSYVTSGGYNEQFF
few	TRBJ2-3	TRBV5-1	TRBD1	TGCGCCAGCAGCTTGGCCGTTATACCGGGACAGGGAACAGATACGCAGTATTTT	CASSLAVIPGQGTDTQYF
.	TRBJ1-2	TRBV29-1	.	TGCAGCGTTGAAGCGGTGAGCGGCTATGGCTACACCTTC	CSVEAVSGYGYTF
.	TRBJ1-3	TRBV27	.	TGTGCCAGCAGTTTAACCCTCGACAGAGGAAACACCATATATTTT	CASSLTLDRGNTIYF
once	TRBJ2-7	TRBV6-1	.	TGTGCCAGCAGCTCAGACACCTCCTACGAGCAGTACTTC	CASSSDTSYEQYF
.	TRBJ2-7	TRBV5-6	TRBD2	TGTGCCAGCAGCTTGGCCCTCGGACTAGCGGGGGGTCCTTCCTACGAGCAGTACTTC	CASSLALGLAGGPSYEQYF
.	TRBJ2-1	TRBV23-1	TRBD2	TGCGCCAGCAGTCAGCCGAGGACTAGCGGGGGGGGCGTTGAGCAGTTCTTC	CASSQPRTSGGGVEQFF
once	TRBJ1-3	TRBV10-3	.	TGTGCCATCAGTGAGGAGGGAAACACCATATATTTT	CAISEEGNTIYF
.	TRBJ2-2	TRBV7-7	.	TGTGCTAGCAGACTAAAGGAGACCGGGGAGCTGTTTTTT	CASRLKETGELFF